Sequencing of this TCR beta chain was carried out in a study of human T cells and chemical hapten exposure. In the study overall: Enrolled patients were predominantly female and had alopecia areata, totalis or universalis. Minor pooled library volume differences mainly drove per-sample TCR yield variation.

In the library, unique molecular identifiers were attached to individual cDNA molecules. A single record per CDR3 protein comes from TCRdb applying MiXCR to the RACE reads. This table holds nearly 350,000 distinct CDR3 sequences, approximately 6.3% found once. This clonotype appeared many times. Specified time point: patch test 1, 2 weeks after DPC sensitization. Noted treatment: therapeutic diphenylcyclopropenone sensitization with weekly scalp DPC. V lost 1 base, J lost 6 bases, and 7 bases stayed unmatched. The CDR3 extends over 15 amino acids. Germline CDR1 reads SGHTA; CDR2 reads FQGNSA. The origin of this receptor is a woman between 18 and 29 years old with alopecia areata. Some clones in this sample may be carry-over from other donors' samples. The input for sequencing was whole blood, taken in connection with sensitization to the hapten diphenylcyclopropenone (DPC). This rearrangement joins TRBV7-2 to TRBJ2-3, with TRBD2 identical over 7 bases. CDR3 DNA sequence: TGTGCCAGCAGCTTAGGCGGACTAGGCGTGGATACGCAGTATTTT. Translating it yields CASSLGGLGVDTQYF. The complete variable domain, with remaining parts taken from reference TRBV7-2 and TRBJ2-3, reads GAGVSQSPSNKVTEKGKDVELRCDPISGHTALYWYRQSLGQGLEFLIYFQGNSAPDKSGLPSDRFSAERTGGSVSTLTIQRTQQEDSAVYLCASSLGGLGVDTQYFGPGTRLTVL.